Listed below are T cell receptor beta chains from one sample, sequenced in a study of Ad26.COV2.S vaccination and SARS-CoV-2 variants. Some clones are missing from TCRdb's copy, which holds only in-frame ones; the method was immunoSEQ multiplex PCR. The data hold about 470,000 clones, with 90% observed a single time. The starting material was peripheral blood, obtained in a trial of Ad26.COV2.S vaccine versus placebo. The receptors were sampled from a person between 18 and 60 years old who received the Ad26.COV2.S COVID-19 vaccine or a placebo. Both conserved end residues are part of each CDR3. A D gene is named only where the DNA matches it firmly. For some rows the clone size is stated as once, few or many, or as a class when expanded; others skip it.

j_gene	d_gene	abundance	v_gene	CDR3nt	CDR3aa
TRBJ2-7	TRBD1	NA	TRBV28	TGTGCCAGCAGTTTCGTACAGGGGGCGAAACAATTCTACGAGCAGTACTTC	CASSFVQGAKQFYEQYF
TRBJ2-3	TRBD2	once	TRBV4-3	TGCGCCAGCAGCCAAGCCCTGCGAGCGGGAGAAGGGACAGATACGCAGTATTTT	CASSQALRAGEGTDTQYF
TRBJ2-1	TRBD2	NA	TRBV5-1	TGCGCCAGCAGCCTGACCGGGACTAGCGGGAGTAATGAGCAGTTCTTC	CASSLTGTSGSNEQFF
TRBJ2-1	NA	NA	TRBV10-3	TGTGCCATCAGTGAGTGGTCCGGGGGCCTTTACAATGAGCAGTTCTTC	CAISEWSGGLYNEQFF
TRBJ2-7	TRBD2	NA	TRBV4-1	TGCGCCAGCAGCCAAGGCCTAGCGGCCTCCTACGAGCAGTACTTC	CASSQGLAASYEQYF
TRBJ2-6	NA	NA	TRBV27	TGTGCCAGCAGTTTCATAGTCTCTGGGGCCAACGTCCTGACTTTC	CASSFIVSGANVLTF
TRBJ2-4	TRBD2	once	TRBV2	TGTGCCAGCAGTGAAGCGTTTATGGCTAGCGGGAGACCCCTAGCCAAAAACATTCAGTACTTC	CASSEAFMASGRPLAKNIQYF
TRBJ1-2	TRBD1	NA	TRBV19	TGTGCCAGTAGTCCGGCAGGGGGCTCCTATGGCTACACCTTC	CASSPAGGSYGYTF
TRBJ1-2	TRBD1	NA	TRBV4-3	TGCGCCAGCAGCAAATGGACAGGGGACTATGGCTACACCTTC	CASSKWTGDYGYTF
TRBJ1-2	NA	NA	TRBV27	TGTGCCAGCAGTTTATCGGGGGCAGTTCACTATGGCTACACCTTC	CASSLSGAVHYGYTF
TRBJ2-7	TRBD1	NA	TRBV2	TGTGCCAGCAGTCAGGACAGGGATCGGTCCTACGAGCAGTACTTC	CASSQDRDRSYEQYF
TRBJ1-1	NA	NA	TRBV27	TGTGCCAGCAGTGCCGGACGGATGAACACTGAAGCTTTCTTT	CASSAGRMNTEAFF
TRBJ2-5	TRBD2	NA	TRBV7-7	TGTGCCAGCAGCTTCACGGGACTAATGCAAGAGACCCAGTACTTC	CASSFTGLMQETQYF
TRBJ2-5	NA	NA	TRBV19	TGTGCCAGTAGCCCCGGAGCACCAGATGGGGAGACCCAGTACTTC	CASSPGAPDGETQYF
TRBJ2-7	TRBD2	once	TRBV12-3/TRBV12-4	TGTGCCAGCAGTAACTCGGGGGGGTACGAGCAGTACTTC	CASSNSGGYEQYF
TRBJ2-1	NA	NA	TRBV27	TGTGCCAGCAGTTTATCGCTGGGACCAAGCTACAATGAGCAGTTCTTC	CASSLSLGPSYNEQFF
TRBJ2-7	NA	NA	TRBV7-9	TGTGCCAGCAGCCCACAGGCTAGGGTGGCCTACGAGCAGTACTTC	CASSPQARVAYEQYF
TRBJ2-6	NA	NA	TRBV28	TGTGCCAGCAGTTTTTCTTTTCGTGGGGGTAGCTCTGGGGCCAACGTCCTGACTTTC	CASSFSFRGGSSGANVLTF
TRBJ2-7	TRBD1	NA	TRBV9	TGTGCCAGCAGCCGGGACAGTCTATCCTACGAGCAGTACTTC	CASSRDSLSYEQYF
TRBJ1-5	NA	NA	TRBV10-3	TGTGCCATCAGTGGGGCCAGGGGCGGCGACAATCAGCCCCAGCATTTT	CAISGARGGDNQPQHF
TRBJ2-1	TRBD2	NA	TRBV24-1	TGTGCCACCAGTGATCCAAAGCGGGAGGTGAGCTACAATGAGCAGTTCTTC	CATSDPKREVSYNEQFF
TRBJ2-5	NA	NA	TRBV7-7	TGTGCCAGCAGCCCCCGCAGTAGCTATGAGACCCAGTACTTC	CASSPRSSYETQYF
TRBJ1-3	NA	NA	TRBV23-1	TGCGCCAGCAGCCCCAGGGTAGAGTCGTCTGGAAACACCATATATTTT	CASSPRVESSGNTIYF
TRBJ1-4	NA	NA	TRBV11-3	TGTGCCAGCAGCTTAGGAATCGAGGGATGGACTAATGAAAAACTGTTTTTT	CASSLGIEGWTNEKLFF
TRBJ1-4	NA	NA	TRBV13	TGTGCCAGCAGCGCCCAGACGGGGAATGAAAAACTGTTTTTT	CASSAQTGNEKLFF
TRBJ2-3	NA	NA	TRBV28	TGTGCCAGCAGTGTGGACAGTCAGGCAGATACGCAGTATTTT	CASSVDSQADTQYF
TRBJ2-7	NA	NA	TRBV7-9	TGTGCCAGCAGCTTAGGTGGGGCCCAAAACTACGAGCAGTACTTC	CASSLGGAQNYEQYF
TRBJ2-7	NA	NA	TRBV28	TGTGCCAGCAGTTTTAAGGGGCCGGGGGAGCAGTACTTC	CASSFKGPGEQYF
TRBJ2-5	TRBD2	once	TRBV7-8	TGTGCCAGCAGCAAAGCGACTAGCGGAGAGACCCAGTACTTC	CASSKATSGETQYF
TRBJ2-1	TRBD2	NA	TRBV5-6	TGTGCCAGCAACCCCGTTGGGGCGGGAGGGGATGAGCAGTTCTTC	CASNPVGAGGDEQFF
TRBJ2-3	NA	NA	TRBV28	TGTGCCAGCACGCAGCGGGCGAGCACAGATACGCAGTATTTT	CASTQRASTDTQYF
TRBJ1-2	NA	few	TRBV5-1	TGCGCCAGCAGCTTGGGGGGCACCTCTTCCTCTGGCTACACCTTC	CASSLGGTSSSGYTF
TRBJ2-7	TRBD2	NA	TRBV18	TGTGCCAGCTCACCACCGGGAGGGGCCGAGCAGTACTTC	CASSPPGGAEQYF
TRBJ2-5	TRBD2	once	TRBV5-6	TGTGCCAGCACCCTAGCGGGAGGGCCGGAAGAGACCCAGTACTTC	CASTLAGGPEETQYF
TRBJ2-6	NA	NA	TRBV5-4	TGTGCCAGCAGCTTGGCGAACAGGGCTGGGGCCAACGTCCTGACTTTC	CASSLANRAGANVLTF
TRBJ1-5	TRBD1	NA	TRBV5-5	TGTGCCAGCAGCTTGACAGGGGATTTCATGTCCCAGCATTTT	CASSLTGDFMSQHF
TRBJ2-3	TRBD2	NA	TRBV7-9	TGTGCCAGCAGCCCCCGTTCTCCTAGCGGGAGGTTCACAGATACGCAGTATTTT	CASSPRSPSGRFTDTQYF
TRBJ1-5	NA	NA	TRBV6-5	TGTGCCAGCAGTTCCCTAAAGAATCAGCCCCAGCATTTT	CASSSLKNQPQHF
TRBJ2-3	NA	NA	TRBV27	TGTGCCAGCAGTCCTCGGGGCACAGATACGCAGTATTTT	CASSPRGTDTQYF
TRBJ2-1	TRBD2	NA	TRBV3-1/TRBV3-2	TGTGCCAGCAGCCGACTAGCGGGAGATACCTACAATGAGCAGTTCTTC	CASSRLAGDTYNEQFF
TRBJ1-4	TRBD1	NA	TRBV28	TGTGCCAGCAGTCCAAGACAGGGGGCCCGAGAAAAACTGTTTTTT	CASSPRQGAREKLFF
TRBJ2-1	NA	NA	TRBV7-2	TGTGCCAGCGGGGTGGGACACCTTTACAATGAGCAGTTCTTC	CASGVGHLYNEQFF
TRBJ2-1	TRBD2	NA	TRBV7-9	TGTGCCAGCTTTTCGGGACTAGCGGGACTAAATGAGCAGTTCTTC	CASFSGLAGLNEQFF
TRBJ1-1	NA	NA	TRBV28	TGTGCCAGCAGTTATCGGACCCGGCACGTTGAAGCTTTCTTT	CASSYRTRHVEAFF